One sample yielded the 27 T cell receptor beta chains listed below, sequenced in a study of blood T cell repertoires in COVID-19 (dated by TCRdb to the early 2020s). Receptor amplification or capture employed the immunoSEQ multiplex PCR assay. Entries here come from immuneACCESS through TCRdb and include only in-frame sequences with V and J called. Some clones fail to appear in such tables; in the studies checked, an unresolved V gene covers under half of the shortfall, and the cause of the remainder is unknown. The sample yields 90,000 to 100,000 clones; 80% to 85% were counted once. Around 6.5% of the sample comes from the top ten. Sequencing was performed on peripheral blood. All receptors come from a man aged 55 to 70 with acute or convalescent COVID-19.

This chain joins TRBV7-3 and TRBJ2-3, with 12 bases lining up with TRBD1. The V gene end was trimmed by 0 bases and the J gene end by 1 base; junction bases not matched to a gene: 2. The CDR3 covers 17 residues. Germline loops: CDR1 SGHTA, CDR2 FQGTGA. CDR3 nucleotides: TGTGCCAGCAGCTTAACAGGGGACAGGGGGCGCACAGATACGCAGTATTTT. Protein: CASSLTGDRGRTDTQYF.

This clone was picked up a small number of times. J is TRBJ2-2 and V is TRBV19; D is possibly TRBD1 (6 bases). The germline CDR1 and CDR2 sequences are LNHDA and SQIVND (reference sequence). This CDR3 contains 16 residues. Trimming took 0 bases from V and 5 from J, leaving 13 bases between them. The CDR3 region has the DNA TGTGCCAGTAGTATAGATGGTATACAGGGAACCGGGGAGCTGTTTTTT. Translating it yields CASSIDGIQGTGELFF.

The chain links TRBV2 to TRBJ1-2, with D perhaps TRBD1 (6 bases). V gave up 6 bases and J gave up 3 bases, with 20 bases separating them. The germline V gene has CDR1 SNHLY and CDR2 FYNNEI. The CDR3 is made up of 16 amino acids. The CDR3 sequence: CASSDPLSTGYYGYTF. The CDR3 bases are TGTGCCAGCAGCGATCCTCTATCGACAGGCTACTATGGCTACACCTTC.

The V gene is TRBV6-5, the J gene TRBJ2-1, with 15 bases that match TRBD2. J gave up 5 bases and V 4 bases, and 3 bases lay outside the gene matches. CDR3 length: 16 amino acids. Germline CDR1 is MNHEY and CDR2 is SVGAGI. The CDR3 sequence: CASSSGLAGGDNEQFF. CDR3 bases: TGTGCCAGCAGTTCGGGACTAGCGGGGGGTGACAATGAGCAGTTCTTC.

This CDR3 reads CASSLGTAGRQETQYF. The CDR3 coding sequence is TGTGCCAGCAGCTTAGGGACAGCTGGGCGACAAGAGACCCAGTACTTC. V is TRBV7-9 and J is TRBJ2-5; a possible D gene is TRBD1 (6 bases). The CDR3 runs 16 residues. V lost 1 base and J lost 2, with 14 bases in between. CDR1 SEHNR and CDR2 FQNEAQ come from the germline V gene (reference sequence).

This chain uses TRBV19 with TRBJ1-4; a weak D match, TRBD1 (5 bases). V lost 6 bases to trimming and J lost 8 bases, with 13 bases between them. The CDR3 sequence is 13 residues long. Germline lookup yields CDR1 LNHDA and CDR2 SQIVND (reference sequence). CDR3 in amino acids: CASRSGVIEKLFF. The CDR3 DNA reads as TGTGCCAGTAGATCGGGGGTTATCGAAAAACTGTTTTTT.

The chain carries TRBV6-5 and TRBJ2-7; D is perhaps TRBD2 (6 bases). Germline CDR1 and CDR2: MNHEY and SVGAGI. The CDR3 is 16 residues long. V was shortened by 2 bases and J by 2 bases, with 16 bases between the two germline ends. CDR3 amino acids: CASSYLSGRHAYEQYF. CDR3 nucleotides: TGTGCCAGCAGTTACCTCTCAGGGAGGCACGCCTACGAGCAGTACTTC.

This rearrangement joins TRBV4-3 to TRBJ2-1, with 14 bases aligning to TRBD2. Per the germline V gene, CDR1 is LGHNA and CDR2 is YSLEER. After removal of 0 bases from V and 6 bases from J, the junction contained 4 bases not matched to a gene. This CDR3 has 17 residues. CDR3 region: CASSQELGLAGVNEQFF. In DNA form, the CDR3 reads TGCGCCAGCAGCCAAGAACTGGGACTAGCGGGGGTCAATGAGCAGTTCTTC.

The gene calls are TRBV5-8 and TRBJ2-3; 9 bases are shared with TRBD1. The CDR3 sequence is 15 residues long. Looked up from germline, CDR1 is SGHTS and CDR2 is YDEGEE. V shed 4 bases and J 3 bases; nucleotides not matched to a gene: 6. The CDR3 spells CASSLTGGLTDTQYF. CDR3 coding DNA: TGTGCCAGCAGCCTGACAGGGGGTTTGACAGATACGCAGTATTTT.

The chain links TRBV7-2 to TRBJ1-6; 10 bases line up with TRBD1. The germline CDR1 and CDR2 sequences are SGHTA and FQGNSA. The CDR3 length is 16 residues. The V gene end was trimmed by 4 bases and the J gene end by 7 bases; junction bases not matched to a gene: 7. DNA for the CDR3: TGTGCCAGCAGCTCCCACCCGGGACAGGGGAATTCACCCCTCCACTTT. Protein sequence: CASSSHPGQGNSPLHF.

The chain has TRBV24-1 and TRBJ2-1; D unclear. The germline V gene has CDR1 KGHDR and CDR2 SFDVKD. The CDR3 spans 17 residues. Trimming stripped 5 bases from V and 0 bases from J, with 16 bases between. This CDR3 reads CATSAPLTQPSYNEQFF. Written as DNA, the CDR3 is TGTGCCACCAGTGCTCCTTTGACACAACCCTCCTACAATGAGCAGTTCTTC.

V gene TRBV19 combines with J gene TRBJ2-2; 9 bases agree with TRBD1. Germline loops: CDR1 LNHDA, CDR2 SQIVND (reference sequence). The CDR3 runs 14 residues. The V gene end was trimmed by 6 bases and the J gene end by 4 bases; junction bases not matched to a gene: 3. The CDR3 coding sequence is TGTGCCAGTAGACAGGGGGCGGGCACCGGGGAGCTGTTTTTT. This gives the protein CASRQGAGTGELFF.

This rearrangement joins TRBV19 to TRBJ1-1, with D possibly TRBD1 on 6 matching bases. CDR1 LNHDA and CDR2 SQIVND come from the germline V gene (reference sequence). Deletions cut 6 bases from V and 5 bases from J, with 16 bases between. The length of the CDR3 is 14 residues. The CDR3 DNA reads as TGTGCCAGTAGCTTCTACTCGCAGGGGACTGAAGCTTTCTTT. It codes for CASSFYSQGTEAFF.

This clone was seen a single time. The chain uses TRBV5-1 and TRBJ1-1; TRBD1 agrees at 8 bases. Looked up from germline, CDR1 is SGHRS and CDR2 is YFSETQ. This CDR3 has 15 amino acids. V shed 2 bases, J shed 4 bases, and the junction held 7 bases outside the gene matches. The CDR3 is CASSLEQGGVTEAFF. The CDR3 DNA reads as TGCGCCAGCAGCTTAGAACAGGGGGGCGTCACTGAAGCTTTCTTT. Together with reference TRBV5-1 and TRBJ1-1, the CDR3 gives the full variable domain: KAGVTQTPRYLIKTRGQQVTLSCSPISGHRSVSWYQQTPGQGLQFLFEYFSETQRNKGNFPGRFSGRQFSNSRSEMNVSTLELGDSALYLCASSLEQGGVTEAFFGQGTRLTVV.

Concerning this clone: Additional DNA sequences in this sample encode the identical CDR3. V and J are TRBV5-1 and TRBJ2-1, with 7 bases that match TRBD1. Unmatched junction bases numbered 4, after V lost 4 bases and J lost 0 bases. This CDR3 is built from 15 residues. The germline gives CDR1 SGHRS, CDR2 YFSETQ. CDR3 sequence: CASSLGTASYNEQFF. The CDR3 DNA follows: TGCGCCAGCAGCCTCGGGACAGCCTCCTACAATGAGCAGTTCTTC.

J is TRBJ1-3 and V is TRBV7-2, with 7 bases identical to TRBD1. The V gene end was trimmed by 5 bases and the J gene end by 2 bases; junction bases not matched to a gene: 6. CDR1 SGHTA and CDR2 FQGNSA come from the germline V gene. The CDR3 length is 15 residues. The CDR3 DNA follows: TGTGCCAGCAGCCTTAGCCAGGGGGCTGGAAACACCATATATTTT. It is translated as CASSLSQGAGNTIYF.

The rearrangement links TRBV19 to TRBJ2-5; weak D call: TRBD2 (6 bases). Between the trimmed V and J ends, which lost 3 bases and 1 base, there was a span of 6 bases. This CDR3 contains 13 residues. The germline V gene has CDR1 LNHDA and CDR2 SQIVND (reference sequence). CDR3 residues: CASSMGGQETQYF. The CDR3 DNA reads TGTGCCAGTAGTATGGGGGGCCAAGAGACCCAGTACTTC.

This chain links TRBV6-5 with TRBJ1-3, with D possibly being TRBD1 (6 bases). The germline gives CDR1 MNHEY, CDR2 SVGAGI. The CDR3 extends over 15 amino acids. V shed 5 bases and J shed 2 bases, with 13 bases lying between them. The CDR3 DNA sequence: TGTGCCAGCAGTCTCCAGGGGACGCCTGGAAACACCATATATTTT. This codes for CASSLQGTPGNTIYF.

The chain has TRBV3-1 (or the pseudogene TRBV3-2) and TRBJ1-4, with D possibly TRBD1 on 5 matching bases. This CDR3 region has 16 residues. V was cut by 7 bases and J by 0 bases, with 15 bases left in between. Germline V gene sequence: CDR1 LGHDT, CDR2 YNNKEL (reference sequence). CDR3 coding DNA: TGTGCCAGCACCGGAGGGACCCTCGCAACTAATGAAAAACTGTTTTTT. It translates to CASTGGTLATNEKLFF.

The rearrangement uses TRBV6-2 or TRBV6-3 and TRBJ1-2; D gene ambiguous. The CDR3 covers 14 residues. Trimming left V 0 bases short and J 6 bases short, with 11 bases between. Per the germline V gene, CDR1 is MNHEY and CDR2 is SVGEGT. As DNA, the CDR3 is TGTGCCAGCAGTTACTCGCGGCAGAGCAATGGCTACACCTTC. It yields the protein CASSYSRQSNGYTF.

The genes are TRBV2 and TRBJ1-1; TRBD1 matches at 7 bases. The germline CDR1 and CDR2 sequences are SNHLY and FYNNEI. CDR3 length: 14 amino acids. Germline trimming cut 1 base from V and 5 bases from J; bases unmatched to any gene: 4. The CDR3 DNA reads as TGTGCCAGCAGTGAAGACAGGGGTTTTACTGAAGCTTTCTTT. It translates to CASSEDRGFTEAFF.

CDR3 sequence reads: CASSQPRQGREQFF. As DNA, the CDR3 is TGCGCCAGCAGCCAACCCCGACAGGGACGTGAGCAGTTCTTC. The rearrangement uses TRBV4-1 and TRBJ2-1; TRBD1 agrees at 7 bases. The CDR3 runs 14 residues. V trimming: 2 bases; J trimming: 9 bases; junction bases outside the gene matches: 7. In germline, CDR1 is MGHRA, CDR2 YSYEKL.

The chain has TRBV19 and TRBJ1-1, with no clear D. The CDR3 has 15 amino acids. Germline values: CDR1 LNHDA, CDR2 SQIVND (reference sequence). Trimming left V 3 bases short and J 1 base short, with 12 bases between. CDR3 coding DNA: TGTGCCAGTAGTATCAAGTGGCCGCCGAACACTGAAGCTTTCTTT. It specifies CASSIKWPPNTEAFF.

The chain employs TRBV7-8 and TRBJ1-2; 7 nucleotides agree with TRBD1. V lost 4 bases, J lost 3 bases, and 8 bases stayed unmatched. Germline V gene lookup returns CDR1 SGHVS and CDR2 FQNEAQ. This CDR3 has 15 amino acids. The CDR3 is CASSYLQGSDYGYTF. CDR3 DNA sequence: TGTGCCAGCAGCTACTTACAGGGGTCTGACTATGGCTACACCTTC.

The table lists this clone with a count of one. V gene TRBV5-3 combines with J gene TRBJ1-4; D unclear. TRBV5-3 is an open reading frame, and its role is uncertain. Trimming cost V 6 bases and J 6 bases, with 6 bases left between them. CDR3 length equals 11 residues. The CDR3: CARILYEKLFF. CDR3 bases: TGTGCCAGAATCCTGTATGAAAAACTGTTTTTT.

Only a few counts were recorded for this clone. This chain connects TRBV7-2 to TRBJ1-6, with 11 positions matching TRBD1. The germline gives CDR1 SGHTA, CDR2 FQGNSA. CDR3 length equals 17 residues. The V segment lost 5 bases and the J segment 4 bases; nucleotides outside the gene matches: 7. The DNA for the CDR3 is TGTGCCAGCAGCCCCGGACAGGGGGCCGCGTATAATTCACCCCTCCACTTT. This codes for CASSPGQGAAYNSPLHF.

V usage is TRBV6-5 and J usage is TRBJ2-1, with TRBD1 as a possible D gene (7 bases). Germline-derived CDR1 and CDR2 are MNHEY and SVGAGI. CDR3 length: 14 residues. V lost 8 bases, J lost 7 bases, and 18 bases lay in between. The CDR3: CASSRRQGGNEQFF. The CDR3 DNA reads TGTGCCAGCTCAAGGAGACAGGGAGGTAATGAGCAGTTCTTC.